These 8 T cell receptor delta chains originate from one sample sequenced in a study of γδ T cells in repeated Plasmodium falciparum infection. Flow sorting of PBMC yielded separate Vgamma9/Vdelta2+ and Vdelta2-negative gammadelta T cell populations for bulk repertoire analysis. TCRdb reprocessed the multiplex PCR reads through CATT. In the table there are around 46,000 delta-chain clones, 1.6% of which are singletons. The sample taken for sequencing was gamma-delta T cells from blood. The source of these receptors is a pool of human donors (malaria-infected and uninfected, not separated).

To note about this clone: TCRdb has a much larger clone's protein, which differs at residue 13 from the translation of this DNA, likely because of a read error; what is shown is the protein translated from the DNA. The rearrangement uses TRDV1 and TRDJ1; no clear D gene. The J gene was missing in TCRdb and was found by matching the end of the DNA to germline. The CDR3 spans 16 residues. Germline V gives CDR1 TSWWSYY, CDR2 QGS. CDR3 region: CALGDKVLIPSDELIF. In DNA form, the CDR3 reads TGTGCTCTTGGGGACAAGGTACTGATCCCGTCCGATGAACTCATCTTT.

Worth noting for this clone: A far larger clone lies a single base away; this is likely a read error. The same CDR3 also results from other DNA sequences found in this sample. CDR3 amino acids: CALGELTGSGYGADKLIF. As DNA, the CDR3 is TGTGCTCTCGGGGAACTAACGGGTTCAGGATACGGAGCCGATAAACTCATCTTT. The rearrangement uses TRDV1 and TRDJ1, with 7 bases aligning to TRDD3. CDR1 TSWWSYY and CDR2 QGS come from the germline V gene. This CDR3 contains 18 residues.

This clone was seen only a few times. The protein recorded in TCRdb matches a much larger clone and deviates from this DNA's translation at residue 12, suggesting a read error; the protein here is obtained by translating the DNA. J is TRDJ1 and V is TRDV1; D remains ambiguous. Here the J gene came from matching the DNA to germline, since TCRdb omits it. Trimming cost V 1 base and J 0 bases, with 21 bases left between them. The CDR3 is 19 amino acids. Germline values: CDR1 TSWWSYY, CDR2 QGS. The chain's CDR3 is CALGEREILSVSYTDKLIF. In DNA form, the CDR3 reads TGTGCTCTTGGGGAACGGGAGATTCTCTCGGTGTCGTACACCGATAAACTCATCTTT.

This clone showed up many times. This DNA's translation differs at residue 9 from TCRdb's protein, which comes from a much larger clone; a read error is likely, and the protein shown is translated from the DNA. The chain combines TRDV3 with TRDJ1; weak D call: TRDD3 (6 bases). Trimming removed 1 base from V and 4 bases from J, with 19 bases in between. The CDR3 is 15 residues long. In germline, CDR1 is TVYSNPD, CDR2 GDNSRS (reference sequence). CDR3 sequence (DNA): TGTGCCTTTATTGCGGGGGTCTGGGGAAGCGATAAACTCATCTTT. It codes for CAFIAGVWGSDKLIF.

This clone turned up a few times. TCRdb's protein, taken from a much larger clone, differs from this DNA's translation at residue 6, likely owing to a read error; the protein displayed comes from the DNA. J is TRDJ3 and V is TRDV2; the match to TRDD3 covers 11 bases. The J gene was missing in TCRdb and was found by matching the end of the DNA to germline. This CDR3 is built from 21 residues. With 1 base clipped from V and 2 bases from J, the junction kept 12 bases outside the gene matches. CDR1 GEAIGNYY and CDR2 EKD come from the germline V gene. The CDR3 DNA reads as TGTGCCTGTGACACGACCCTGTTGATTGGGGGATACGCCTGGGACACCCGACAGATGTTTTTC. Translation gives CACDTTLLIGGYAWDTRQMFF.

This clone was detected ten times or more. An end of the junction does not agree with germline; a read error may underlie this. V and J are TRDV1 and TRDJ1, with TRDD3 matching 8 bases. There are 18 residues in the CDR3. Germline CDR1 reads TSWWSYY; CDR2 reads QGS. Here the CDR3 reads CALGIPFQGDRYTDKLIF. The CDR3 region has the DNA TGTGCTCTTGGGATACCCTTCCAGGGGGATAGGTACACCGATAAACTTATCTTT.

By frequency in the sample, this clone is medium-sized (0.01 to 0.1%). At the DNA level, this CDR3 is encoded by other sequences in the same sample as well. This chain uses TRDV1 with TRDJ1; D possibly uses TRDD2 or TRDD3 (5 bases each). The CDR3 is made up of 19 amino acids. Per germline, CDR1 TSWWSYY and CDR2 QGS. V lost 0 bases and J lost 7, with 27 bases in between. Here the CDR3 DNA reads TGTGCTCTTGGGGAACTCGGGATCCCTACCGAATTAGGAAGGAGTAAACTCATCTTT. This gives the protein CALGELGIPTELGRSKLIF.

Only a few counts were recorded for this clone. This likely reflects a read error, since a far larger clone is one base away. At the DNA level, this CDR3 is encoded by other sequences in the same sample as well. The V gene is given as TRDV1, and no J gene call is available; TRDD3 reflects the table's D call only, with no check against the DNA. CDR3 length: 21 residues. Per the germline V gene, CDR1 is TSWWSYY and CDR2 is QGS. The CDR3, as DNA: TGTGCTCTTGGGGCCCCCTTCCTGACCGGGTCTGAGAGACGTTGCACCGATAAGCTCATCTTT. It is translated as CALGAPFLTGSERRCTDKLIF.